Ten or more counts support the clone carrying this T cell receptor (beta chain). Its antigen is currently unknown. This record comes from a study of T cells in Graves' hyperthyroidism and ophthalmopathy. Study-level findings and limits: Most thyroid clonotypes that were expanded above 0.001 also turned up in blood.

Trimming removed 3 bases from V and 2 bases from J, with 4 bases in between. The germline V gene encodes CDR1 MDHEN and CDR2 SYDVKM. This CDR3 is built from 12 residues. TCR beta CDR3 sequences were amplified from RNA transcripts. First-round RT-PCR with HTBI primers amplified the TCR CDR3 region. TCRdb re-called the multiplex PCR reads with MiXCR, one entry per CDR3 protein. The repertoire has roughly 150,000 distinct CDR3 sequences, 9.4% of them found once; the top ten carry 22%. The material sequenced was blood. This TCR came from a woman between 18 and 29 years old with Graves' hyperthyroidism that later progressed to Graves' ophthalmopathy. The genes are TRBV28 and TRBJ2-5; no firm D call. CDR3 sequence (DNA): TGTGCCAGCAGTTTCCAGCAAGAGACCCAGTACTTC. Translation gives CASSFQQETQYF.